This T cell receptor (beta chain) was found in a study of CD8 T cells in Susac syndrome. On the study more broadly: Sequenced Susac syndrome patients included roughly six with active disease and fewer than 10 who were in remission.

After extraction with the RNeasy kit, roughly 0.5 to 1 ug of the RNA was reverse transcribed using random hexamers. TCRdb analysed the immunoSEQ multiplex PCR reads with MiXCR anew, one entry per CDR3 protein. The sample has over 150,000 distinct CDR3 sequences; roughly 95% are singletons. The germline CDR1 and CDR2 sequences are KGHDR and SFDVKD. CDR3 length: 14 amino acids. Trimming took 3 bases from V and 4 from J, leaving 11 bases between them. Sequencing was performed on CD4+ T cells from PBMCs. The genes are TRBV24-1 and TRBJ2-5; D is undetermined. This sequence was found in a human donor with Susac syndrome. The DNA for the CDR3 is TGTGCCACCAGTGATCATAAGGAGAGAGAGACCCAGTACTTC. Translating gives CATSDHKERETQYF.